This T cell receptor beta chain derives from a study of CD8+ T cells in alopecia areata. As for the study in general: Treatment with tofacitinib (6 to 18 months) was followed by 6 months off drug.

Study-level findings and limits: On tofacitinib, scalp and blood still held many of the expanded lesional clones. The study found tofacitinib significantly decreased scalp clonality and expanded CD8+ clones among the top 100.

Once RNA had been extracted, it was reverse transcribed into cDNA to act as the sequencing template. Sequencing was performed with immunoSEQ multiplex PCR; in TCRdb, only in-frame clones are kept and a portion is missing. The table records hundreds of thousands of clones, roughly 60% of them present only once. Comments on this clone: Its target is unknown.

CDR3 length: 17 amino acids. Germline CDR1 MGHRA, CDR2 YSYEKL. V lost 3 bases and J lost 8, with 22 bases in between. Treatment given: oral pan-JAK inhibitor, 5-10 mg twice daily. Collected material from alopecia areata patients comprised lesional scalp punch biopsies and peripheral blood. The specimen comprised CD4+ T cells sorted from blood, sampled around week 53, from a patient treated with tofacitinib. This sequence originates from a human donor with alopecia areata. The rearrangement uses TRBV4-1 and TRBJ1-4; D is undetermined. The CDR3: CASSHASPVAVHEKLFF. The CDR3 bases are TGCGCCAGCAGCCATGCATCCCCGGTCGCCGTCCACGAAAAACTGTTTTTT.